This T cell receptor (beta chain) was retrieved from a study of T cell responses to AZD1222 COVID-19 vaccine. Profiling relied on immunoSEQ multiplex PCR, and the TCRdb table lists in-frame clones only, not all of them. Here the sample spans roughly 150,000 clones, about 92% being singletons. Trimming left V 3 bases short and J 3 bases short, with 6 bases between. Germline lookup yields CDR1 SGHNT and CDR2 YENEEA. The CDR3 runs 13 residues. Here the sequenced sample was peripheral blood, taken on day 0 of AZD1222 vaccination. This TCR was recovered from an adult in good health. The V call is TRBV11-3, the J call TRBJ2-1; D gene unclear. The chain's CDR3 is CASSFQLYNEQFF. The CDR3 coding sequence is TGTGCCAGCAGCTTCCAACTCTACAATGAGCAGTTCTTC.